The next 9 T cell receptor beta chains were all read from a single sample in a study of shared clonotypes between healthy human individuals. Cells designated naive CD8 were CD45RO-negative and were positively selected for CCR7, with terminally differentiated effector memory CD45RA+ cells excluded. TCRdb keeps only in-frame clones here, not all; method: immunoSEQ multiplex PCR. The sample lists about 2.1 million clones; 90% to 95% were seen once. Sequenced input: naive CD8+ T cells from PBMCs. All receptors come from a man between 18 and 35 years old in good health. Some clones in this sample may be carry-over from other donors' samples.

This chain uses TRBV28 with TRBJ2-2; the D is unclear. Between the trimmed V and J ends, which lost 4 bases and 0 bases, there was a span of 15 bases. The germline V gene encodes CDR1 MDHEN and CDR2 SYDVKM. The CDR3 covers 17 residues. The CDR3 is CASSSSYMVANTGELFF. In nucleotides, the CDR3 is TGTGCCAGCAGTTCCTCCTATATGGTCGCGAACACCGGGGAGCTGTTTTTT.

The J gene is TRBJ2-7, the V gene TRBV19, with D possibly TRBD1 on 8 matching bases. Per germline, CDR1 LNHDA and CDR2 SQIVND (reference sequence). The CDR3 consists of 16 residues. V shed 6 bases and J shed 0 bases, with 18 bases lying between them. The DNA of the CDR3 is TGTGCCAGTAGCCCACGGGGGGACAGGCACTCCTACGAGCAGTACTTC. Translation: CASSPRGDRHSYEQYF.

The chain recombines TRBV9 with TRBJ2-2; TRBD1 matches 7 bases. The length of the CDR3 is 16 residues. V lost 4 bases, J lost 1 base, and 7 bases stayed unmatched. Germline V CDR1 and CDR2: SGDLS, YYNGEE. Written as DNA, the CDR3 is TGTGCCAGCAGCCCATGGGACAGCCTGAACACCGGGGAGCTGTTTTTT. It specifies CASSPWDSLNTGELFF.

The genes are TRBV28 and TRBJ2-5, with D perhaps being TRBD1 or TRBD2 (5 bases each). The CDR3 runs to 14 residues. The V end was cut by 9 bases, the J end by 4 bases, with 18 bases between. Germline V gives CDR1 MDHEN, CDR2 SYDVKM. As DNA, the CDR3 is TGTGCCAGTAGGAGAGAGGGAAGGGGAGAGACCCAGTACTTC. This codes for CASRREGRGETQYF.

Remarks on this clone: The sample has other DNA sequences that encode this CDR3 too. The chain couples TRBV10-3 to TRBJ2-7; weak D call: TRBD2 (6 bases). The CDR3 extends over 14 amino acids. Between the trimmed V and J ends, which lost 2 bases and 2 bases, there was a span of 10 bases. CDR1 ENHRY and CDR2 SYGVKD come from the germline V gene. The CDR3 is CAISEGSGAYEQYF. The DNA of the CDR3 is TGTGCCATCAGTGAGGGTTCGGGAGCCTACGAGCAGTACTTC.

J is TRBJ1-4 and V is TRBV2, with TRBD1 as a possible D gene (6 bases). The CDR3 sequence is 15 residues long. Germline CDR1 reads SNHLY; CDR2 reads FYNNEI. The V end lost 6 bases, the J end lost 7 bases, and 18 bases lay between the germline ends. The CDR3 region is CASSHHKGGGEKLFF. CDR3 in DNA: TGTGCCAGCAGCCACCACAAGGGGGGGGGTGAAAAACTGTTTTTT.

The genes are TRBV7-7 and TRBJ2-3; D perhaps matches TRBD2 (5 bases). Deletions cut 0 bases from V and 0 bases from J, with 13 bases between. There are 17 residues in the CDR3. Germline V gene sequence: CDR1 SSHAT, CDR2 FNYEAQ (reference sequence). The CDR3 bases are TGTGCCAGCAGCTTAGCTTTCACGACTACTAGCACAGATACGCAGTATTTT. Translated, it gives CASSLAFTTTSTDTQYF. Using reference TRBV7-7 and TRBJ2-3 for the parts outside the CDR3, the full variable domain is GAGVSQSPRYKVTKRGQDVTLRCDPISSHATLYWYQQALGQGPEFLTYFNYEAQPDKSGLPSDRFSAERPEGSISTLTIQRTEQRDSAMYRCASSLAFTTTSTDTQYFGPGTRLTVL.

DNA for the CDR3: TGTGCCAGCAGCCTACGCCAGGGTTACGAGCAGTACTTC. It is translated as CASSLRQGYEQYF. The chain employs TRBV6-6 and TRBJ2-7; a possible D gene is TRBD1 (5 bases). In germline, CDR1 is MNHNY, CDR2 SVGAGI (reference sequence). Trimming stripped 6 bases from V and 4 bases from J, with 13 bases between. CDR3 length equals 13 residues.

With respect to this clone: Other DNA sequences in this specimen translate into the identical CDR3. The V and J genes are TRBV9 and TRBJ1-4, with TRBD1 matching 8 bases. The trim removed 3 bases at V and 8 bases at J, leaving 6 bases unmatched. Germline V gene sequence: CDR1 SGDLS, CDR2 YYNGEE. The CDR3 totals 14 residues. The CDR3 DNA reads TGTGCCAGCAGCGCCAGGGGGCTGGGGGAAAAACTGTTTTTT. This translates into CASSARGLGEKLFF.